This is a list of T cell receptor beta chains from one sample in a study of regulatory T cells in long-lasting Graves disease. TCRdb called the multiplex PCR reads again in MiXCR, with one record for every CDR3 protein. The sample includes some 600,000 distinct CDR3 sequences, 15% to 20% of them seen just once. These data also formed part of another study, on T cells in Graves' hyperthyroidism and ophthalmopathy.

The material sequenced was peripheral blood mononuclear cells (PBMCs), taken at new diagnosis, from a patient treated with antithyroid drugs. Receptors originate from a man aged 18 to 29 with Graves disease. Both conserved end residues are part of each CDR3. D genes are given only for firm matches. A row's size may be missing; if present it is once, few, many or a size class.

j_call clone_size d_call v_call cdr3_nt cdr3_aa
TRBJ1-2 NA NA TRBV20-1 TGCAGTGCTAGAGGCCCGGACAAGGGAGGATATGGCTACACCTTC CSARGPDKGGYGYTF
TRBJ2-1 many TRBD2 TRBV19 TGTGCCAGTAGGGGGACTAGCGGGAGCCACAATGAGCAGTTCTTC CASRGTSGSHNEQFF
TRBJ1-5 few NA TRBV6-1 TGTGCCAGCAGTGAAGCGAGGGGACTTAGCAATCAGCCCCAGCATTTT CASSEARGLSNQPQHF
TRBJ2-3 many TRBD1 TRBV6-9 TGTGCCAGCAGTTACTCCAGACAGGGGGGCACAGATACGCAGTATTTT CASSYSRQGGTDTQYF
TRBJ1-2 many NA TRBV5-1 TGCGCCAGCAGCTTGGAGGCGGGTTTGGGCTACACCTTC CASSLEAGLGYTF
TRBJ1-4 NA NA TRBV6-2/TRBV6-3 TGTGCCAGCAGTTACTCGGGGCAGGGGCCTGAAAAACTGTTTTTT CASSYSGQGPEKLFF
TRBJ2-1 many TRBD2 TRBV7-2 TGTGCCAGCAGCTTAGGGGGACTAGCGTTTGAAAATGAGCAGTTCTTC CASSLGGLAFENEQFF
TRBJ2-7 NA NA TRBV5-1 TGCGCCAGCAGCACCACCGGGACGGGAACTTACGAGCAGTACTTC CASSTTGTGTYEQYF
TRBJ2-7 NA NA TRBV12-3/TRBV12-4 TGTGCCAGCACCTCCTTAGACAGGAGTAGTTACGAGCAGTACTTC CASTSLDRSSYEQYF
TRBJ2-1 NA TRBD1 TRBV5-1 TGCGCCAGCAGCCTCAGGGGGCAGAATGAGCAGTTCTTC CASSLRGQNEQFF
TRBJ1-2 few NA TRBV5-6 TGTGCCAGCAGCTTTGGCCCGGCAGTGGGCTATGGCTACACCTTC CASSFGPAVGYGYTF
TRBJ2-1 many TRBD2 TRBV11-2 TGTGCCAGCAGCCCAAGCGGGAGGGCCCCTTTGGGCAATGAGCAGTTCTTC CASSPSGRAPLGNEQFF
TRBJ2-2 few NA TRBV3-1 TGTGCCAGCAGCCCCCCCCGGGACGCCGCGAACACCGGGGAGCTGTTTTTT CASSPPRDAANTGELFF
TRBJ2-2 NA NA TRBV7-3 TGTGCCAGCAGCTTAAGCTTCGGCTCGAACACCGGGGAGCTGTTTTTT CASSLSFGSNTGELFF
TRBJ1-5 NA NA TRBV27 TGTGCCAGCAGTTATAACGCAGGCCCCAATCAGCCCCAGCATTTT CASSYNAGPNQPQHF
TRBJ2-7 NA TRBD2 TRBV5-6 TGTGCCAGCAGCTTGGGAGGGACTAGCGCCTACGAGCAGTACTTC CASSLGGTSAYEQYF
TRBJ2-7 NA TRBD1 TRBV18 TGTGCCAGCTCCCGGCCAGGGGGCGGGATATACGAGCAGTACTTC CASSRPGGGIYEQYF
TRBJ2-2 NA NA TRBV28 TGTGCCAGCACCCCCGGGGATCACACCGGGGAGCTGTTTTTT CASTPGDHTGELFF
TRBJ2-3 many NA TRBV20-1 TGCAGTGCTAGGGAAGGACGGTCCGACGCAGATACGCAGTATTTT CSAREGRSDADTQYF
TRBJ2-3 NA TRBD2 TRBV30 TGTGCCTGGAGTGTTTGGCTAGCGGGAGGTTCGGATACGCAGTATTTT CAWSVWLAGGSDTQYF
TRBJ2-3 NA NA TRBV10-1 TGCGCCAGCAGGTCTTCGCTCGGCGGTACGCAGTATTTT CASRSSLGGTQYF
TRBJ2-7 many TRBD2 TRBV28 TGTGCCAGCAGCCTGCATCGGGGGGGGTACGAGCAGTACTTC CASSLHRGGYEQYF
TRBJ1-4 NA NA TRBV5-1 TGCGCCAGCGCGGGGGGTAGTGGTGAAAAACTGTTTTTT CASAGGSGEKLFF
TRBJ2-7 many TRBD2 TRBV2 TGTGCCAGCAGTGAAGAGGCTAGCGGGCCCTACGAGCAGTACTTC CASSEEASGPYEQYF
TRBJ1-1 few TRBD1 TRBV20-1 TGCAGTGCTAGATTTGACAGGGGTCGTGAAGCTTTCTTT CSARFDRGREAFF
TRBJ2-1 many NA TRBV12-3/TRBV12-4 TGTGCCAGCGGGGGTGGGAGAAGTCGCTCCTACAATGAGCAGTTCTTC CASGGGRSRSYNEQFF
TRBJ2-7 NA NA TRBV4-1 TGCGCCAGCAGCCAAGACGCGGGACGAGAGCAGTACTTC CASSQDAGREQYF
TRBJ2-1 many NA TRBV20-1 TGCAGTGCGAGCCACCAGGGTGTCGGATACAATGAGCAGTTCTTC CSASHQGVGYNEQFF
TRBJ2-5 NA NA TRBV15 TGTGCCACCAGCAGAGAAAGAGGGGAGACCCAGTACTTC CATSRERGETQYF
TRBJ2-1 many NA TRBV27 TGTGCCAGCAGTTTATTAGGTTTGTCAGCACGATCCTACAATGAGCAGTTCTTC CASSLLGLSARSYNEQFF
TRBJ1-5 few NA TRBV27 TGTGCCAGCAGTGGCTATCGGGAAACCCGGTTTCAGCCCCAGCATTTT CASSGYRETRFQPQHF